Sequencing of this T cell receptor beta chain was carried out in a study of identical twins. TCRdb used MiXCR to reprocess the 5' RACE reads, holding one entry per CDR3 protein. The sample has 700,000 to 950,000 distinct CDR3 sequences, around an eighth seen once. Study-level points and caveats: The more abundant beta clonotypes in cord blood had fewer insertions, and memory repertoires did not show this.

This clonotype has a count of ten or more. The target antigen is unknown. The CDR3 consists of 15 residues. The germline V gene has CDR1 MGHRA and CDR2 YSYEKL. The V segment lost 3 bases and the J segment 5 bases; nucleotides outside the gene matches: 9. The sample was also linked to a second study, of yellow fever vaccine responses in identical twins.

The rearrangement uses TRBV4-1 and TRBJ1-1, with 7 nucleotides matching TRBD1. The source is a woman aged 18 to 35 in good health. Sequencing was carried out using PBMCs. CDR3 sequence: CASSQVQGMGTEAFF. The DNA for the CDR3 is TGCGCCAGCAGCCAGGTACAGGGGATGGGAACTGAAGCTTTCTTT.